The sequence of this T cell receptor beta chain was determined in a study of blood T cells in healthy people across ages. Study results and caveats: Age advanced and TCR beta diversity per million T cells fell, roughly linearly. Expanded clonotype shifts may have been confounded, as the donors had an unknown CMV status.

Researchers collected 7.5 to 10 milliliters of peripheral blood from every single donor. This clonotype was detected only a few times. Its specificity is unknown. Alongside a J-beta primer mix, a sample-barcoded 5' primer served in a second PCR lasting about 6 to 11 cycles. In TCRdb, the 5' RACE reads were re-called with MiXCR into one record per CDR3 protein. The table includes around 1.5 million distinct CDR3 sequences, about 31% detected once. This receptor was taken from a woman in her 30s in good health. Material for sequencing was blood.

The CDR3 DNA reads as TGTGCCAGCAGCATGGGAAGTAGCGGGGTCCAAGAGACCCAGTACTTC. This sequence encodes CASSMGSSGVQETQYF. The chain joins TRBV3-1 to TRBJ2-5; 8 bases line up with TRBD2. Germline lookup yields CDR1 LGHDT and CDR2 YNNKEL (reference sequence). Trimming at V came to 5 bases and at J to 1 base, leaving 9 bases not matched to a gene. The CDR3 runs 16 residues.